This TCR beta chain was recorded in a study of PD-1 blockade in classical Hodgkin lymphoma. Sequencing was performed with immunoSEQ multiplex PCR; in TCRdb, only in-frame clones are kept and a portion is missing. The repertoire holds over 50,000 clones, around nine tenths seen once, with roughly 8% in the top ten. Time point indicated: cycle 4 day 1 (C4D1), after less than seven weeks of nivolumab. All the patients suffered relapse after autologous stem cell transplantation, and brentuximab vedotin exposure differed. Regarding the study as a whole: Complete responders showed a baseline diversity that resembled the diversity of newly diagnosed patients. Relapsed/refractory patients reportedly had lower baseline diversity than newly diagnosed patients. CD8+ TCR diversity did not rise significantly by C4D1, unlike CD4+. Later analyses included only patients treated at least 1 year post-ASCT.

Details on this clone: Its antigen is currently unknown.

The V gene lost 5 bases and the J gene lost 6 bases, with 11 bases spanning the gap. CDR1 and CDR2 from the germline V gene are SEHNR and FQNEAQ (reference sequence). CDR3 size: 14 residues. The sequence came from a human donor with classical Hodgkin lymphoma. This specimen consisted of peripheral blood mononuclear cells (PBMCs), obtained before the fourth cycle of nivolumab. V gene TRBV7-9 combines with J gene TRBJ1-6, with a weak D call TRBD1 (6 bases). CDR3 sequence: CASSTTGFNSPLHF. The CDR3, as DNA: TGTGCCAGCAGCACTACAGGGTTTAATTCACCCCTCCACTTT.